These 10 T cell receptor beta chains share one sample of origin, sequenced in a study of cytomegalovirus exposure and HLA in healthy donors. PCR amplification relied on 60 Vbeta primers (plus 13 Jbeta primers). Sequenced by immunoSEQ multiplex PCR; TCRdb stores in-frame clones only, minus some. The sample contains some 130,000 clones, approximately 80% of which appear only once. The sample was PBMCs. All receptors derive from a man aged 25 to 45 in good health and CMV-seronegative.

V gene TRBV29-1 combines with J gene TRBJ2-5, with a possible D match to TRBD2 (5 bases). The V end lost 4 bases, the J end lost 7 bases, and 19 bases lay between the germline ends. This CDR3 has 14 amino acids. The germline CDR1 and CDR2 sequences are SQVTM and ANQGSEA. The CDR3 DNA follows: TGCAGCGTTGTAATGAACAATCCCAGCGGGACCCAGTACTTC. Its translation: CSVVMNNPSGTQYF.

The rearrangement links TRBV27 to TRBJ2-1; 7 bases fit TRBD2. The CDR3 is 16 amino acids. The germline V gene has CDR1 MNHEY and CDR2 SMNVEV (reference sequence). Trimming removed 6 bases from V and 9 bases from J; junction bases left unmatched: 17. The CDR3 sequence: CASSFWAGEGYFEQFF. The CDR3 bases are TGTGCCAGCAGCTTTTGGGCGGGAGAGGGGTATTTTGAGCAGTTCTTC.

The rearrangement uses TRBV9 and TRBJ2-1; 7 bases match TRBD1. CDR3 length equals 14 residues. Germline values: CDR1 SGDLS, CDR2 YYNGEE. The junction had 8 bases not matched to a gene; V was cut back by 4 bases and J by 7 bases. The DNA of the CDR3 is TGTGCCAGCAGCCCCGTACAGGGGTGGAATGAGCAGTTCTTC. It yields the protein CASSPVQGWNEQFF. Full variable domain (rest looked up from reference TRBV9 and TRBJ2-1): DSGVTQTPKHLITATGQRVTLRCSPRSGDLSVYWYQQSLDQGLQFLIQYYNGEERAKGNILERFSAQQFPDLHSELNLSSLELGDSALYFCASSPVQGWNEQFFGPGTRLTVL.

The chain combines TRBV5-1 with TRBJ2-7; D is perhaps TRBD1 (6 bases). The CDR3 contains 13 residues. Per the germline V gene, CDR1 is SGHRS and CDR2 is YFSETQ. Trimming removed 1 base from V and 3 bases from J, with 8 bases in between. The CDR3 coding sequence is TGCGCCAGCAGCTTGTCACAGGGCTACGAGCAGTACTTC. It specifies CASSLSQGYEQYF. Full variable domain (missing parts from reference TRBV5-1 and TRBJ2-7): KAGVTQTPRYLIKTRGQQVTLSCSPISGHRSVSWYQQTPGQGLQFLFEYFSETQRNKGNFPGRFSGRQFSNSRSEMNVSTLELGDSALYLCASSLSQGYEQYFGPGTRLTVT.

The chain links TRBV11-2 to TRBJ1-2; tentatively, D is TRBD1 (5 bases). This CDR3 region has 15 residues. Germline CDR1 is SGHAT and CDR2 is FQNNGV. V lost 5 bases to trimming and J lost 4 bases, with 17 bases between them. The CDR3 region is CASSKAPQGGYGYTF. The CDR3 DNA reads TGTGCCAGCAGCAAAGCCCCCCAGGGAGGCTATGGCTACACCTTC.

This clone was counted a few times. CDR3 residues: CASSFPTGGTDTQYF. In nucleotides, the CDR3 is TGTGCCAGCAGCTTCCCGACAGGGGGCACAGATACGCAGTATTTT. The chain employs TRBV7-2 and TRBJ2-3, with 8 bases that match TRBD1. J was trimmed by 1 base and V by 3 bases; bases with no gene match: 3. Germline V gives CDR1 SGHTA, CDR2 FQGNSA. CDR3 length: 15 amino acids.

A single count supports this clone. The same CDR3 is also encoded by other DNA sequences in this sample. The chain joins TRBV7-8 to TRBJ2-7; the match to TRBD1 covers 8 bases. The length of the CDR3 is 14 residues. The germline gives CDR1 SGHVS, CDR2 FQNEAQ. With V trimmed by 3 bases and J by 1 base, 2 bases remained unmatched. The CDR3, as DNA: TGTGCCAGCAGCTTGAGGACAGGGTCCTACGAGCAGTACTTC. This codes for CASSLRTGSYEQYF. The variable domain in full, with the rest retrieved from reference TRBV7-8 and TRBJ2-7, is GAGVSQSPRYKVAKRGQDVALRCDPISGHVSLFWYQQALGQGPEFLTYFQNEAQLDKSGLPSDRFFAERPEGSVSTLKIQRTQQEDSAVYLCASSLRTGSYEQYFGPGTRLTVT.

The V gene is TRBV29-1, the J gene TRBJ2-1; 12 nucleotides agree with TRBD2. V trimming: 0 bases; J trimming: 8 bases; junction bases outside the gene matches: 5. The length of the CDR3 is 15 residues. Germline V gives CDR1 SQVTM, CDR2 ANQGSEA. CDR3 in amino acids: CSVEDGASGRDEQFF. In DNA, the CDR3 is TGCAGCGTTGAAGATGGGGCTAGCGGGAGGGATGAGCAGTTCTTC.

The V call is TRBV9, the J call TRBJ1-2; D is perhaps TRBD1 (5 bases). V shed 4 bases and J shed 9 bases, with 22 bases lying between them. Germline V CDR1 and CDR2: SGDLS, YYNGEE. The length of the CDR3 is 15 residues. CDR3 residues: CASSPGQGQGVSYTF. The CDR3, as DNA: TGTGCCAGCAGCCCCGGCCAAGGGCAGGGCGTAAGCTACACCTTC.

Points on this clone: In the same sample, other DNA sequences code for this CDR3. The rearrangement joins TRBV18 to TRBJ2-7; D not certain. Germline values: CDR1 KGHSH, CDR2 LQKENI. Trimming stripped 2 bases from V and 5 bases from J, with 10 bases between. This CDR3 has 13 amino acids. The CDR3 reads CASSPSPRDEQYF. The CDR3 DNA is TGTGCCAGCTCACCATCACCCCGGGACGAGCAGTACTTC.